Below, 24 T cell receptor beta chains from the same sample are listed, as sequenced in a study of naive and memory T cell subsets. General observations from the study: Possibly reflecting memory cells re-expressing CD45RA, a few larger clonotypes occurred in naive repertoires, especially CD8.

The beta constant-region primer was an equimolar mix of two oligonucleotides covering TRBC1 and TRBC2. Ligated cDNA was amplified by four rounds of PCR with nested alpha and beta constant-region primers and SP2. Each CDR3 protein gets one entry after TCRdb re-called the UMI-ligation and nested PCR reads with MiXCR. Of about 90,000 distinct CDR3 sequences listed, 11% are singletons. For these receptors, no antigen is known. Sequencing was carried out using naive CD4+ T cells from blood. Every receptor here comes from a human donor in good health.

This clonotype was detected many times. The genes are TRBV24-1 and TRBJ2-1, with no clear D. V was trimmed by 3 bases and J by 6 bases, leaving 17 bases between them. CDR3 length equals 16 residues. Germline values: CDR1 KGHDR, CDR2 SFDVKD. The CDR3: CATSDTASGKFNEQFF. The CDR3 DNA reads as TGTGCCACCAGTGATACTGCTAGTGGCAAATTCAATGAGCAGTTCTTC.

This clonotype was seen at least ten times. The chain employs TRBV11-1 and TRBJ2-1; tentative D call: TRBD2 (6 bases). The CDR3 spans 14 residues. Trimming stripped 2 bases from V and 9 bases from J, with 14 bases between. Germline V gives CDR1 SGHAT, CDR2 FQDESV (reference sequence). The CDR3: CASSLRALALEQFF. The CDR3 DNA reads as TGTGCCAGCAGCTTACGAGCCCTAGCGCTTGAGCAGTTCTTC.

This clonotype was observed a handful of times. V and J are TRBV12-3 or TRBV12-4 and TRBJ1-4; TRBD1 is a possible D gene (6 bases). V was pared by 3 bases and J by 7 bases, with 15 bases between. The CDR3 runs 15 residues. CDR3 region: CASSFSTGLSEKLFF. The CDR3 DNA follows: TGTGCCAGCAGTTTCTCCACAGGGCTTAGTGAAAAACTGTTTTTT.

This clonotype has a count of ten or more. The chain couples TRBV6-2 or TRBV6-3 to TRBJ2-2; maybe TRBD1 (6 bases). Germline assignment: CDR1 MNHEY and CDR2 SVGEGT. V lost 6 bases and J 2 bases, leaving 13 bases between the germline ends. The CDR3 has 15 amino acids. CDR3 sequence reads: CASRPWTVNTGELFF. CDR3 DNA sequence: TGTGCCAGCAGACCTTGGACAGTCAACACCGGGGAGCTGTTTTTT.

This clonotype was detected ten times or more. This chain joins TRBV10-3 and TRBJ2-2; either TRBD1 or TRBD2 may supply D (5 bases each). The CDR3 consists of 15 residues. Trimming cost V 2 bases and J 1 base, with 8 bases left between them. Germline lookup yields CDR1 ENHRY and CDR2 SYGVKD. The DNA of the CDR3 is TGTGCCATCAGTGAGACAGGAGGGAACACCGGGGAGCTGTTTTTT. This codes for CAISETGGNTGELFF.

This clonotype was counted many times. This chain uses TRBV18 with TRBJ2-3, with D unresolved. The CDR3 is made up of 12 amino acids. The V and J ends lost 4 bases and 5 bases respectively, with 7 bases between them. The V gene's germline CDR1 is KGHSH and CDR2 LQKENI. Written as DNA, the CDR3 is TGTGCCAGCTCACGGTCGCGAGATACGCAGTATTTT. Translation: CASSRSRDTQYF.

This clonotype has a count of ten or more. The chain combines TRBV2 with TRBJ2-5; D unresolved. Trimming took off 7 bases at V and 1 base at J, with 16 bases between the two ends. Per the germline V gene, CDR1 is SNHLY and CDR2 is FYNNEI. This CDR3 region has 15 residues. The CDR3 coding sequence is TGTGCCAGCATAAAGGACGGCCTGCTCCAAGAGACCCAGTACTTC. Translation: CASIKDGLLQETQYF.

The chain uses TRBV29-1 and TRBJ1-4, with TRBD1 as a possible D gene (5 bases). The CDR3 loop spans 11 amino acids. The germline CDR1 and CDR2 sequences are SQVTM and ANQGSEA. The V gene lost 7 bases and the J gene lost 4 bases, with 7 bases spanning the gap. The CDR3: CSGGGNEKLFF. The CDR3 DNA follows: TGCAGCGGGGGGGGTAATGAAAAACTGTTTTTT.

This clonotype appeared many times. This chain uses TRBV12-3 or TRBV12-4 with TRBJ2-7; 8 bases map to TRBD2. V trimming: 9 bases; J trimming: 12 bases; junction bases outside the gene matches: 13. This CDR3 contains 12 residues. CDR3 residues: CASSKTSGPSYF. The CDR3 bases are TGTGCCAGTAGTAAAACTAGCGGTCCCTCGTACTTC.

This clonotype was detected a few times. V gene TRBV10-3 combines with J gene TRBJ2-1; D gene uncertain. The V and J ends lost 6 bases and 5 bases respectively, with 5 bases between them. Looked up from germline, CDR1 is ENHRY and CDR2 is SYGVKD. The CDR3 loop spans 11 amino acids. This CDR3 is CAIRENNEQFF. The CDR3 nucleotides are TGTGCCATCAGGGAAAACAATGAGCAGTTCTTC.

This clonotype was recorded many times. The chain couples TRBV7-6 to TRBJ2-1; 7 bases fit TRBD2. V shed 0 bases, J shed 2 bases, and the junction held 10 bases outside the gene matches. This CDR3 is built from 18 residues. Germline CDR1 and CDR2: SGHVS and FNYEAQ. CDR3: CASSLAPWEGTAYNEQFF. The CDR3 DNA sequence: TGTGCCAGCAGCTTAGCACCTTGGGAGGGTACGGCCTACAATGAGCAGTTCTTC.

This clonotype was seen ten or more times. Germline is not matched at one junction end, which may reflect a read error. The V call is TRBV7-2, the J call TRBJ2-5; either TRBD1 or TRBD2 may fit D (5 bases each). CDR1 and CDR2 from the germline V gene are SGHTA and FQGNSA. The CDR3 covers 12 residues. The DNA of the CDR3 is TGTGCCAGCAGCCTAGCAGGGGAGACCCAGTACTTC. The encoded protein is CASSLAGETQYF.

This clonotype has at least ten counts. The chain has TRBV7-8 and TRBJ2-7, with a tentative D call TRBD1 (6 bases). There are 18 residues in the CDR3. Per germline, CDR1 SGHVS and CDR2 FQNEAQ. V lost 1 base and J 1 base, leaving 20 bases between the germline ends. The DNA of the CDR3 is TGTGCCAGCAGCTTAGGGAAGGGCGGCAGGGGTATGTCCTACGAGCAGTACTTC. It encodes CASSLGKGGRGMSYEQYF.

The CDR3 nucleotides are TGTGCCAGCAGCTCTATTAGGGGGAGAGGTGGCTACACCTTC. Translation: CASSSIRGRGGYTF. This chain uses TRBV11-2 with TRBJ1-2; TRBD1 might be the D (6 bases). The germline CDR1 and CDR2 sequences are SGHAT and FQNNGV. The CDR3 loop spans 14 amino acids. Deletions cut 4 bases from V and 7 bases from J, with 16 bases between.

The rearrangement joins TRBV29-1 to TRBJ2-7; D perhaps matches TRBD2 (6 bases). Germline V gives CDR1 SQVTM, CDR2 ANQGSEA. Trimming cost V 7 bases and J 4 bases, with 11 bases left between them. This CDR3 is built from 11 residues. The CDR3 reads CSAFGGYEQYF. The CDR3 coding sequence is TGCAGCGCATTTGGGGGGTACGAGCAGTACTTC.

This chain connects TRBV5-1 to TRBJ1-3, with 7 bases that match TRBD1. Germline assignment: CDR1 SGHRS and CDR2 YFSETQ. The CDR3 covers 17 residues. V lost 4 bases, J lost 1 base, and 11 bases stayed unmatched. CDR3 protein: CASSETRQGPSGNTIYF. The CDR3 coding sequence is TGCGCCAGCAGCGAAACCAGACAGGGACCATCTGGAAACACCATATATTTT.

This clonotype was seen a few times. The gene calls are TRBV20-1 and TRBJ1-4, with D possibly being TRBD1 (5 bases). Germline CDR1 and CDR2: DFQATT and SNEGSKA (reference sequence). The CDR3 runs to 17 residues. The V end lost 0 bases, the J end lost 10 bases, and 24 bases lay between the germline ends. This CDR3 is CSAREAAREPPFPKLFF. The CDR3 DNA reads TGCAGTGCTAGAGAAGCGGCCAGGGAGCCCCCTTTCCCAAAACTGTTTTTT.

This clonotype was counted a few times. J is TRBJ1-6 and V is TRBV4-2; D ambiguous. CDR3 length: 14 amino acids. Germline loops: CDR1 LGHNA, CDR2 YNFKEQ. The V gene lost 3 bases and the J gene lost 9 bases, with 12 bases spanning the gap. For the CDR3, the DNA is TGTGCCAGCAGCCATCCCGGACCCGGTTCACCCCTCCACTTT. This encodes CASSHPGPGSPLHF.

This clonotype was counted ten times or more. The chain links TRBV20-1 to TRBJ2-7; 7 bases line up with TRBD2. The trim removed 0 bases at V and 5 bases at J, leaving 10 bases unmatched. Germline lookup yields CDR1 DFQATT and CDR2 SNEGSKA (reference sequence). The CDR3 has 15 residues. The CDR3 here is CSARDLQSSGHEQYF. DNA for the CDR3: TGCAGTGCTAGAGATCTTCAGTCTAGCGGCCACGAGCAGTACTTC.

This clonotype has just a few counts. The chain is built from TRBV4-3 and TRBJ1-2; possibly TRBD1 for D (5 bases). V lost 0 bases and J 4 bases, leaving 12 bases between the germline ends. The germline CDR1 and CDR2 sequences are LGHNA and YSLEER. The CDR3 sequence is 15 residues long. The chain's CDR3 is CASSQDLRTTYGYTF. In DNA, the CDR3 is TGCGCCAGCAGCCAAGATTTAAGGACAACCTATGGCTACACCTTC.

This clonotype was picked up a small number of times. The genes are TRBV12-3 or TRBV12-4 and TRBJ2-5; either TRBD1 or TRBD2 may supply D (5 bases each). The ends were cut back, 5 bases at V and 3 bases at J, with 13 bases in the middle. This CDR3 contains 14 residues. The CDR3 sequence: CASSLHGAKETQYF. The CDR3 bases are TGTGCCAGCAGTCTTCACGGGGCGAAAGAGACCCAGTACTTC.

The chain joins TRBV12-3 or TRBV12-4 to TRBJ2-5; maybe TRBD1 (5 bases). The CDR3 has 15 amino acids. V was trimmed by 2 bases and J by 5 bases, leaving 15 bases between them. The CDR3 region is CASSLTVGAPETQYF. The DNA of the CDR3 is TGTGCCAGCAGTTTAACAGTTGGGGCCCCGGAGACCCAGTACTTC.

This clonotype appeared a few times. The chain recombines TRBV10-3 with TRBJ2-1; tentatively, D is TRBD2 (6 bases). CDR3 size: 15 residues. Trimming left V 2 bases short and J 7 bases short, with 15 bases between. Germline loops: CDR1 ENHRY, CDR2 SYGVKD. The CDR3 DNA reads TGTGCCATCAGTGAGCCCGGACGGGGGTTAAATGAGCAGTTCTTC. Protein sequence: CAISEPGRGLNEQFF.

This clonotype appeared many times. The chain is built from TRBV29-1 and TRBJ2-3; the match to TRBD2 covers 13 bases. The germline V gene has CDR1 SQVTM and CDR2 ANQGSEA. This CDR3 has 17 residues. Trimming removed 5 bases from V and 0 bases from J; junction bases left unmatched: 8. CDR3 bases: TGCAGCGTTTCCGGGACTAGCGGGGCTACTAGCACAGATACGCAGTATTTT. Translation gives CSVSGTSGATSTDTQYF.